The rows below give T cell receptor beta chains drawn from one sample of a study of spatial heterogeneity in lung cancer. A single record per CDR3 protein comes from TCRdb applying MiXCR to the 5' RACE reads. The sample has about 120,000 distinct CDR3 sequences, roughly an eighth seen once. Source: PBMCs, taken at follow-up. All receptors derive from a male donor with early-stage non-small cell lung cancer. Both conserved end residues are trimmed from each CDR3.

v_gene	j_gene	CDR3aa
TRBV7-3	TRBJ2-3	ASSPGWGRQDTQY
TRBV4-2	TRBJ2-3	ASSQDRGTAGGRADTQY
TRBV27	TRBJ1-5	ASSLLGESNQPQH
TRBV28	TRBJ1-5	ASSFGGGGNQPQH
TRBV27	TRBJ2-7	ASSRSGVIHYEQY
TRBV10-3	TRBJ1-5	AISESGQGNQPQH
TRBV5-1	TRBJ1-1	ASSLAPTGTNTEAF
TRBV6-2/TRBV6-3	TRBJ1-2	ASSPRLGRYGYT
TRBV5-4	TRBJ2-5	ASSKTTGGGETQY
TRBV28	TRBJ1-4	ASSPTGEWNEKLF
TRBV18	TRBJ1-5	ASSPTRGVNQPQH
TRBV4-1	TRBJ2-1	ASSPKRLAGSGTDEQF
TRBV20-1	TRBJ2-1	SARTSGGTYNEQF
TRBV28	TRBJ1-2	ASSLWQVNYGYT
TRBV20-1	TRBJ2-4	SAADRIKNIQY
TRBV6-5	TRBJ2-5	ASSYTLAGGIQETQY
TRBV6-5	TRBJ2-2	ASSSPSLTGELF
TRBV2	TRBJ2-6	ASSSASGGSNVLT
TRBV27	TRBJ2-3	ASSLPPDTQY
TRBV6-2/TRBV6-3	TRBJ1-1	ASAGQKNTEAF
TRBV7-6	TRBJ2-5	ASSPYSGGYNQETQY
TRBV29-1	TRBJ2-3	SVKDRVTQY
TRBV6-2/TRBV6-3	TRBJ1-6	ASSYGQDNSPLH
TRBV7-2	TRBJ2-7	ASSFKVVGEQY
TRBV7-9	TRBJ2-1	ASSQGRDRNEQF
TRBV28	TRBJ2-2	ASSLGGKYTGELF
TRBV19	TRBJ2-1	ASREGWTSGGSYNEQF
TRBV10-1	TRBJ2-3	ASSDTSTDTQY